This T cell receptor (beta chain) came from a study of molecular identifiers for immune sequencing clone quantification. General observations from the study: In cases of identical TCR molecules sharing a barcode, highly expanded clone sizes could be underestimated. The study found clones above 20 RNA copies held over 98% of effector molecules and under 1% in naive cells.

Each CDR3 protein gets one entry after TCRdb re-called the PCR reads with MiXCR. This sample yields under 800,000 distinct CDR3 sequences, of which roughly 27% are seen a single time; about 0.8% belongs to the top ten. Naive CD8 libraries used roughly 17,000 to 1,100,000 sorted cells and 10%, 30% or 50% RNA. The CDR3 loop spans 16 amino acids. The V gene's germline CDR1 is SGHTA and CDR2 FQGNSA. The V end was cut by 4 bases, the J end by 0 bases, with 13 bases between. This clonotype came up many times. Its antigen remains unknown. The genes are TRBV7-2 and TRBJ1-5, with D uncertain. The clonotype comes from a human donor in good health. Some libraries in this study had Jurkat cell RNA spiked in. The specimen sequenced was naive CD8+ T cells from blood, with Jurkat cell RNA spiked in. This sample's subset: FACS-sorted CD8+CD4-CCR7+CD45RA+ naive T cells. CDR3: CASSSVASDSNQPQHF. In nucleotides, the CDR3 is TGTGCCAGCAGCTCCGTTGCATCAGATAGCAATCAGCCCCAGCATTTT.